This T cell receptor (beta chain) is drawn from a study of OX40 agonist ivuxolimab in advanced cancers. Overall study results and limits: With doses of 0.1 to 3.0 mg/kg, CD4+ and CD8+ blood T cells had undergone clonal expansion by week 6.

In regard to this clone: Its antigen is not identified.

This CDR3 is 11 amino acids long. Germline assignment: CDR1 LNHDA and CDR2 SQIVND (reference sequence). V was shortened by 2 bases and J by 4 bases, with 0 bases between the two germline ends. Produced via immunoSEQ multiplex PCR; TCRdb's table is partial and in-frame only. Found here are 75,000 to 95,000 clones, around 87% of them singletons; the top ten hold about 4.5%. This receptor was identified in an adult with an advanced solid tumor such as melanoma, head and neck, liver or kidney cancer. The sequencing used CD4+ or CD8+ T cells sorted from blood, collected in a trial of the OX40 agonist ivuxolimab. The chain joins TRBV19 to TRBJ2-1; D is uncertain. The CDR3 spells CASSIYNEQFF. CDR3 coding DNA: TGTGCCAGTAGTATATACAATGAGCAGTTCTTC.